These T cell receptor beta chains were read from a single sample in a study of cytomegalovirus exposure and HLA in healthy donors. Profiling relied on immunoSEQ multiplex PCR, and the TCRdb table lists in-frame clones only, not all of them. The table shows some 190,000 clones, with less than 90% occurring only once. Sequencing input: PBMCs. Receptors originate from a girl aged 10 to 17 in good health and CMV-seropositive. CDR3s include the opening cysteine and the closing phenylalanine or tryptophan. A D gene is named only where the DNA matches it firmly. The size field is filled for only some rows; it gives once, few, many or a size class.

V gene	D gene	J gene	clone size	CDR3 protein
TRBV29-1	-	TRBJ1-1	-	CSVEEAGNTEAFF
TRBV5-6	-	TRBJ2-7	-	CASSWQGTYEQYF
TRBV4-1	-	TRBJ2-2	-	CASSPKAAAQNTGELFF
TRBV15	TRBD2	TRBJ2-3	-	CATSRGLAASTDTQYF
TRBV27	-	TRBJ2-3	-	CASSPRLDPTDTQYF
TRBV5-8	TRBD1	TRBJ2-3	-	CASSYGQDSSTDTQYF
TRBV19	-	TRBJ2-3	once	CASKRATHTDTQYF
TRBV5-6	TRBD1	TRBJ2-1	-	CASSPGQGLSYNEQFF
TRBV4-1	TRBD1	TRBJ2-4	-	CASSQDRTGPAVMDIQYF
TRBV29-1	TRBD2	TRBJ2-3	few	CSVDTGTSGRFLVDTQYF
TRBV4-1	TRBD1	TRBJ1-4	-	CASSPRDRGTEKLFF
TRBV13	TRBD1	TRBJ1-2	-	CASSLGQGVDGYTF
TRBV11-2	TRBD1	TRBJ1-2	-	CASSLLYGTGNGYTF
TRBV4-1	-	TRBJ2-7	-	CASRPTVIYEQYFGSVGYEQYF
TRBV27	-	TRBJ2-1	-	CASSARGEGNEQFF
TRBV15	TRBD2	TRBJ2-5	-	CATSDGLAGGSETQYF
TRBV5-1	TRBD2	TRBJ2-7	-	CASSLAAGSGSYEQYF
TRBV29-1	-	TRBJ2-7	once	CSVAAPLTGSYEQYF
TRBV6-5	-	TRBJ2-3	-	CASSHSVGAKTDTQYF
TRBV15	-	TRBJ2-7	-	CATSSLPRPRNYEQYF
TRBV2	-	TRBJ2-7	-	CASSTKTYEQYF
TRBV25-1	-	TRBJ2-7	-	CASSAPGYEQYF
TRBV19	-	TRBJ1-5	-	CASSTPQGKTQHF
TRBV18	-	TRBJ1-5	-	CASSPFGGQPQHF
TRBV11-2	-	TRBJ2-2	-	CASSLAGIATGELFF
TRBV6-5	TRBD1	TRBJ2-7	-	CASRYGQGYEQYF
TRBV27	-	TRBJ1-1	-	CASSPLGTEAFF
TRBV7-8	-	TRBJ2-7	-	CASSLDVAPWDFNYEQYF
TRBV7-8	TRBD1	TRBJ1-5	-	CASSFSGGDQPQHF
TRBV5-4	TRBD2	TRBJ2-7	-	CASSLGNGRIDEQYF
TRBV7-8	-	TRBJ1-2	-	CASSVRGLTANYGYTF
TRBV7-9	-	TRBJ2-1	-	CASSSPSTPDLSSYNEQFF
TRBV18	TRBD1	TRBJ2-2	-	CASSPGQGNTGELFF
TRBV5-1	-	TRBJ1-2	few	CASKFPGQPGNYGYTF
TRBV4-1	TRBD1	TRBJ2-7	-	CASSHLTGLYEQYF
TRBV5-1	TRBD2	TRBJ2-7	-	CASSPDGAGGAYEQYF
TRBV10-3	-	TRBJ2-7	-	CAISARDPLYEQYF
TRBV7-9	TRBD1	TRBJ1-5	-	CASSPEDRVSNQPQHF
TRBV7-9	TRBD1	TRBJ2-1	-	CASSHPDRPSNEQFF
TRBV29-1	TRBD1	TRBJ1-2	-	CSVEEWEQGKGYTF
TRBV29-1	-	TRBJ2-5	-	CSVEMAVVQETQYF
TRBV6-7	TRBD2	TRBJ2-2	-	CAISAGTNTGELFF
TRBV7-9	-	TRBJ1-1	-	CASSLIGSGITEAFF
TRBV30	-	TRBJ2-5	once	CAWIRIGSQETQYF
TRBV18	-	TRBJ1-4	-	CASSPGHGDEKLFF
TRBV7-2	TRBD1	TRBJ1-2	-	CASSMDRDYGYTF
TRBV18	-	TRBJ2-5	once	CASSPPVRREETQYF
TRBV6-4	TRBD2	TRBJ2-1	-	CASSDSVASGRNEQFF
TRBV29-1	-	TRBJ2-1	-	CSVGLQSYNEQFF